The source of this TCR beta chain is a study of blood T cell repertoires in COVID-19. As for the study in general: The United States, Italy and Spain supplied acute and convalescent COVID-19 samples. The cDNA or gDNA used as material had been derived from T cells, B-cell-depleted T cells, or PBMCs.

This clone was seen only once. The method was immunoSEQ multiplex PCR; TCRdb's version includes in-frame clones alone and lacks a portion of them. The sample holds some 80,000 clones, approximately 86% seen once. Germline V gene lookup returns CDR1 SGHDT and CDR2 YYEEEE. CDR3 length: 14 amino acids. V was cut by 0 bases and J by 5 bases, with 12 bases left in between. The chain carries TRBV5-6 and TRBJ2-7; weak D call: TRBD1 (5 bases). Sequencing used peripheral blood. This TCR was sampled from a human donor in a cohort sampled during active COVID-19. CDR3 in amino acids: CASSLARDRDEQYF. The CDR3 DNA is TGTGCCAGCAGCTTGGCCCGTGACAGAGACGAGCAGTACTTC.